This T cell receptor (beta chain) was identified in a study of blood T cell repertoires in COVID-19. On the study more broadly: Researchers got acute and convalescent COVID-19 samples from the United States, Italy and Spain. Sources were T cells, B-cell-depleted T cells, or PBMCs; the material itself was cDNA or gDNA.

V lost 2 bases and J 0 bases, leaving 7 bases between the germline ends. The CDR3 is 14 amino acids. Original data processing: Using reference gene primer amplification, nucleated cell counts were estimated. Generated by immunoSEQ multiplex PCR, the TCRdb table keeps only in-frame clones and is missing some. The V and J calls and clone size come from that table; D and trimming were worked out from the DNA. This sample has about 300,000 clones, with approximately 88% found just once. The sample was peripheral blood. The chain joins TRBV6-7 to TRBJ1-1; D not certain. TRBV6-7 qualifies as an ORF whose function is uncertain. This clonotype was sampled from a man in his late teens or twenties who had recovered from COVID-19. DNA of the CDR3: TGTGCCAGCAGTTACGAGGCCATGAACACTGAAGCTTTCTTT. It is translated as CASSYEAMNTEAFF.